This T cell receptor beta chain was sequenced for a study of vaccination and CD4 T cells after COVID-19. Looking at the study overall: The stimulus for the cells was overlapping spike peptides derived from SARS-CoV-2, HCoV-NL63, HCoV-OC43 and HCoV-229E. Study-wide points: Looking at convalescent patients, 304 of their 307 vaccine-specific clones were spike mono-reactive.

With the Oncomine TCR Beta short-read assay, DNA from cultured CD4+ T cells was sequenced. TCRdb re-called the PCR reads through MiXCR, storing one row per CDR3 protein. The table shows about 26,000 distinct CDR3 sequences, with about 50% occurring only once. This clonotype was counted a few times. What it binds is not known. Treatment meaning: 10-day PBMC culture with coronavirus spike peptide pools or control peptides (ViraFEST assay). In the ViraFEST assay, peptide-pool expansion preceded TCR sequencing of expanded clonotypes. The CDR3 runs to 16 residues. V was pared by 3 bases and J by 2 bases, with 14 bases between. Germline V lookup: CDR1 KGHDR, CDR2 SFDVKD.

The J gene is TRBJ2-3, the V gene TRBV24-1; D uncertain. The specimen comprised CD4+ T cells from blood, cultured in vitro, sampled before SARS-CoV-2 vaccination. This clonotype was obtained from a human donor who received a COVID-19 vaccine. The CDR3 DNA reads TGTGCCACCAGTGATCCCAGGATACAGTTCACAGATACGCAGTATTTT. Encoded protein: CATSDPRIQFTDTQYF.